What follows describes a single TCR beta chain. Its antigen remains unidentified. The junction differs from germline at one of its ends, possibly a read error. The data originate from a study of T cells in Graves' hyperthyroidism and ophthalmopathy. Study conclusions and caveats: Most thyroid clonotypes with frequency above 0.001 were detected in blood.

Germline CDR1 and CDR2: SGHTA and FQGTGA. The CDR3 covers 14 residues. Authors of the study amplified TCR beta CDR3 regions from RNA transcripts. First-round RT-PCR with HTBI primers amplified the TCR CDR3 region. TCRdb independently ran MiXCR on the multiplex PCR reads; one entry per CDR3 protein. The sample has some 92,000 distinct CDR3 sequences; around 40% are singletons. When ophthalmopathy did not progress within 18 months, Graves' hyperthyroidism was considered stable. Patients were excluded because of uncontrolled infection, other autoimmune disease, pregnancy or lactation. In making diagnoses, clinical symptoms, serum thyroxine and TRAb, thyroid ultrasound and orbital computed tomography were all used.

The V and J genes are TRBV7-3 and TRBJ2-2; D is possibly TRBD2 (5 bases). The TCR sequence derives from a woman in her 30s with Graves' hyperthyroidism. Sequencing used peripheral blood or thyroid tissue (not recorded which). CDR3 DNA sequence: TGTGCCAGCCGCTTTAGAGGGAACACCAGGGAGCTGTTTTTT. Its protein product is CASRFRGNTRELFF.